A selection of T cell receptor beta chains follows, all from one sample in a study of T cells in Graves' hyperthyroidism and ophthalmopathy. TCRdb processed the multiplex PCR reads anew with MiXCR; each CDR3 protein has one entry. This sample has 500,000 to 650,000 distinct CDR3 sequences, with 46% found just once. The sequencing input was peripheral blood or thyroid tissue (not recorded which). The source of these receptors is an adult woman with Graves' disease, either hyperthyroidism or ophthalmopathy (not recorded which). Both conserved end residues are part of each CDR3. Fields, in order: clone size, V gene, D gene, J gene, CDR3 protein, CDR3 DNA. D genes are given only for firm matches. The listing skips clone size in some rows; elsewhere it reads once, few, many or a size class.

abundance: .
v_gene: TRBV7-2
d_gene: .
j_gene: TRBJ2-7
CDR3aa: CASSHGGGYEQYF
CDR3nt: TGCGCCAGCAGCCATGGTGGAGGTTACGAGCAGTACTTC

abundance: .
v_gene: TRBV20-1
d_gene: .
j_gene: TRBJ1-2
CDR3aa: CSASPATVTGDDGYTF
CDR3nt: TGCAGTGCGAGTCCGGCGACAGTCACCGGGGACGATGGCTACACCTTC

abundance: .
v_gene: TRBV6-5
d_gene: .
j_gene: TRBJ1-4
CDR3aa: CASSPTGMGKLFF
CDR3nt: TGTGCCAGCAGCCCCACCGGGATGGGAAAACTGTTTTTT

abundance: few
v_gene: TRBV7-2
d_gene: .
j_gene: TRBJ2-5
CDR3aa: CASSLLVAGETQYF
CDR3nt: TGTGCCAGCAGCTTGTTGGTAGCAGGGGAGACCCAGTACTTC

abundance: .
v_gene: TRBV7-2
d_gene: TRBD1
j_gene: TRBJ2-1
CDR3aa: CASSVNPGTAYNEQFF
CDR3nt: TGTGCCAGCAGCGTTAATCCCGGGACAGCATACAATGAGCAGTTCTTC

abundance: .
v_gene: TRBV19
d_gene: .
j_gene: TRBJ1-1
CDR3aa: CASERVLNTEAFF
CDR3nt: TGTGCCAGCGAACGGGTTTTGAACACTGAAGCTTTCTTT

abundance: .
v_gene: TRBV9
d_gene: .
j_gene: TRBJ2-6
CDR3aa: CASSVDGANVLTF
CDR3nt: TGTGCCAGCAGCGTAGACGGGGCCAACGTCCTGACTTTC

abundance: many
v_gene: TRBV20-1
d_gene: .
j_gene: TRBJ2-7
CDR3aa: CSARGRDPHYEQYF
CDR3nt: TGCAGTGCTAGGGGGCGGGACCCCCACTACGAGCAGTACTTC

abundance: .
v_gene: TRBV5-1
d_gene: TRBD1
j_gene: TRBJ2-7
CDR3aa: CASSFGTESGKQYF
CDR3nt: TGCGCCAGCAGCTTTGGGACAGAATCTGGTAAGCAGTACTTC

abundance: .
v_gene: TRBV7-9
d_gene: .
j_gene: TRBJ1-2
CDR3aa: CASSLISAERYGYTF
CDR3nt: TGTGCCAGCAGCTTAATATCGGCGGAACGTTATGGCTACACCTTC

abundance: .
v_gene: TRBV7-2
d_gene: .
j_gene: TRBJ2-7
CDR3aa: CASSFPRTVHEQYF
CDR3nt: TGTGCCAGCAGCTTCCCCCGGACAGTCCACGAGCAGTACTTC

abundance: .
v_gene: TRBV10-3
d_gene: .
j_gene: TRBJ1-1
CDR3aa: CAIRGTGLEMNTEAFF
CDR3nt: TGTGCCATCAGGGGAACAGGGTTGGAGATGAACACTGAAGCTTTCTTT

abundance: few
v_gene: TRBV7-2
d_gene: TRBD1
j_gene: TRBJ1-6
CDR3aa: CASSLVGQGEGNSPLHF
CDR3nt: TGTGCCAGCAGCTTGGTTGGACAGGGGGAGGGTAATTCACCCCTCCACTTT

abundance: .
v_gene: TRBV10-3
d_gene: .
j_gene: TRBJ1-5
CDR3aa: CAISESYRSGNQPQHF
CDR3nt: TGTGCCATCAGTGAGTCATACCGGTCCGGCAATCAGCCCCAGCATTTT

abundance: many
v_gene: TRBV7-9
d_gene: .
j_gene: TRBJ2-6
CDR3aa: CASSFSYSGANVLTF
CDR3nt: TGTGCCAGCAGCTTTAGTTACTCTGGGGCCAACGTCCTGACTTTC

abundance: .
v_gene: TRBV7-6
d_gene: .
j_gene: TRBJ2-5
CDR3aa: CARDTERVEETQYF
CDR3nt: TGTGCTAGAGATACGGAGCGGGTAGAGGAGACCCAGTACTTC

abundance: .
v_gene: TRBV10-3
d_gene: .
j_gene: TRBJ2-5
CDR3aa: CAISESRGDQPQYF
CDR3nt: TGTGCCATCAGTGAGTCAAGAGGGGATCAGCCCCAGTACTTC

abundance: many
v_gene: TRBV20-1
d_gene: .
j_gene: TRBJ1-1
CDR3aa: CSARAPNTEAFF
CDR3nt: TGCAGTGCTAGAGCGCCGAACACTGAAGCTTTCTTT

abundance: once
v_gene: TRBV20-1
d_gene: TRBD1
j_gene: TRBJ1-1
CDR3aa: CSAIRTGASFF
CDR3nt: TGCAGTGCGATACGAACAGGGGCATCTTTCTTT

abundance: many
v_gene: TRBV6-2/TRBV6-3
d_gene: TRBD2
j_gene: TRBJ2-7
CDR3aa: CASSYPLTSGSYEQYF
CDR3nt: TGTGCCAGCAGTTACCCTCTGACTAGCGGGAGCTACGAGCAGTACTTC

abundance: .
v_gene: TRBV29-1
d_gene: .
j_gene: TRBJ2-7
CDR3aa: CSVPRQEGDYEQYF
CDR3nt: TGCAGCGTACCCCGACAGGAGGGAGACTACGAGCAGTACTTC

abundance: few
v_gene: TRBV15
d_gene: TRBD1
j_gene: TRBJ2-7
CDR3aa: CATSRERQGAEQYF
CDR3nt: TGTGCCACCAGCAGGGAAAGACAGGGAGCCGAGCAGTACTTC

abundance: .
v_gene: TRBV7-8
d_gene: TRBD2
j_gene: TRBJ2-5
CDR3aa: CASSSGLAGDWAQETQYF
CDR3nt: TGTGCCAGCAGCTCGGGACTAGCGGGAGACTGGGCCCAAGAGACCCAGTACTTC

abundance: few
v_gene: TRBV5-1
d_gene: TRBD2
j_gene: TRBJ2-7
CDR3aa: CASSETSGRYEQYF
CDR3nt: TGCGCCAGCAGCGAGACTAGCGGTCGCTACGAGCAGTACTTC

abundance: once
v_gene: TRBV6-5
d_gene: .
j_gene: TRBJ2-5
CDR3aa: CASKGDPDPLGQYF
CDR3nt: TGTGCCAGCAAAGGGGACCCGGACCCCCTAGGGCAGTACTTC

abundance: .
v_gene: TRBV4-3
d_gene: .
j_gene: TRBJ2-6
CDR3aa: CASSQVPGMSSGANVLTF
CDR3nt: TGCGCCAGCAGCCAAGTTCCCGGAATGAGCTCTGGGGCCAACGTCCTGACTTTC

abundance: few
v_gene: TRBV6-5
d_gene: TRBD1
j_gene: TRBJ1-1
CDR3aa: CASSTDRRNTEAFF
CDR3nt: TGTGCCAGCAGTACGGACAGGAGGAACACTGAAGCTTTCTTT

abundance: .
v_gene: TRBV10-3
d_gene: TRBD1
j_gene: TRBJ1-6
CDR3aa: CAISQTGSPGDSPLHF
CDR3nt: TGTGCCATCAGCCAGACAGGGTCCCCCGGGGATTCACCCCTCCACTTT

abundance: .
v_gene: TRBV28
d_gene: .
j_gene: TRBJ1-3
CDR3aa: CASSLVQATGNTIYF
CDR3nt: TGTGCCAGCAGTTTGGTACAGGCTACTGGAAACACCATATATTTT

abundance: many
v_gene: TRBV5-1
d_gene: TRBD2
j_gene: TRBJ2-5
CDR3aa: CASSSLAGGQETQYF
CDR3nt: TGCGCCAGCAGCTCATTAGCGGGAGGCCAAGAGACCCAGTACTTC

abundance: .
v_gene: TRBV29-1
d_gene: TRBD2
j_gene: TRBJ2-5
CDR3aa: CSVESHQGLAGGETQYF
CDR3nt: TGCAGCGTTGAAAGTCACCAAGGACTAGCGGGAGGGGAGACCCAGTACTTC

abundance: .
v_gene: TRBV7-9
d_gene: .
j_gene: TRBJ1-5
CDR3aa: CASSLGIRQPQHF
CDR3nt: TGTGCCAGCAGCTTAGGAATCCGTCAGCCCCAGCATTTT

abundance: .
v_gene: TRBV9
d_gene: TRBD1
j_gene: TRBJ1-2
CDR3aa: CASSPRGQPSNYGYTF
CDR3nt: TGTGCCAGCAGCCCCCGGGGACAGCCATCTAACTATGGCTACACCTTC

abundance: many
v_gene: TRBV5-4
d_gene: .
j_gene: TRBJ1-1
CDR3aa: CASSIIGHVNTEAFF
CDR3nt: TGTGCCAGCAGCATTATTGGACACGTGAACACTGAAGCTTTCTTT

abundance: .
v_gene: TRBV19
d_gene: .
j_gene: TRBJ1-1
CDR3aa: CASIGVVTEAFF
CDR3nt: TGTGCCAGTATCGGGGTTGTCACTGAAGCTTTCTTT

abundance: few
v_gene: TRBV10-2
d_gene: TRBD1
j_gene: TRBJ1-6
CDR3aa: CASSELRQGYSPLHF
CDR3nt: TGCGCCAGCAGTGAGTTGCGACAGGGTTACTCACCCCTCCACTTT

abundance: .
v_gene: TRBV11-2
d_gene: .
j_gene: TRBJ2-3
CDR3aa: CASSPWGSTDTQYF
CDR3nt: TGTGCCAGCAGCCCTTGGGGGAGCACAGATACGCAGTATTTT

abundance: few
v_gene: TRBV2
d_gene: .
j_gene: TRBJ2-7
CDR3aa: CASSPIDSGGAYEQYF
CDR3nt: TGTGCCAGCAGTCCCATAGACAGTGGAGGAGCCTACGAGCAGTACTTC

abundance: .
v_gene: TRBV10-2
d_gene: TRBD1
j_gene: TRBJ1-4
CDR3aa: CASRTGQGRGEKLFF
CDR3nt: TGCGCCAGCAGAACGGGACAGGGCAGGGGAGAAAAACTGTTTTTT

abundance: many
v_gene: TRBV15
d_gene: .
j_gene: TRBJ2-7
CDR3aa: CATSRVTGSSYEQYF
CDR3nt: TGTGCCACCAGCAGAGTTACAGGGAGCTCCTACGAGCAGTACTTC

abundance: .
v_gene: TRBV20-1
d_gene: TRBD2
j_gene: TRBJ2-2
CDR3aa: CSVMRGNGELFF
CDR3nt: TGCAGTGTAATGCGGGGGAACGGGGAGCTGTTTTTT